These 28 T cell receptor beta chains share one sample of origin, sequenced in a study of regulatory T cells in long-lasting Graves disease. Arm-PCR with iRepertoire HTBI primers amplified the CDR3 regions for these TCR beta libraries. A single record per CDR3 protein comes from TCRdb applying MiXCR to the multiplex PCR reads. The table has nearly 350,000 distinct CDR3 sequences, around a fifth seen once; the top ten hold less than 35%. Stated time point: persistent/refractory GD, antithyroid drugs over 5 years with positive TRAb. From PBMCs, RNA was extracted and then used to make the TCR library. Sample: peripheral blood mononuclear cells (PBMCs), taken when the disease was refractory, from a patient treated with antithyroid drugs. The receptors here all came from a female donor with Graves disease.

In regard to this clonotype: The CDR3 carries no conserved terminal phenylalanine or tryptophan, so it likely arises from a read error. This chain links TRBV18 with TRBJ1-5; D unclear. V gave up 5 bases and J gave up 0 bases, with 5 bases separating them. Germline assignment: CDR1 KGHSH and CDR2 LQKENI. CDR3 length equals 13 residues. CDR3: CASSSYSNQPQHS. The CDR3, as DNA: TGTGCCAGCTCATCCTATAGCAATCAGCCCCAGCATTCT.

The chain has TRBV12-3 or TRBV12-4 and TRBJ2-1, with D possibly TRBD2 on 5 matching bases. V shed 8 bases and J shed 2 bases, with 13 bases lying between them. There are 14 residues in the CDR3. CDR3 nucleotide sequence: TGTGCCAGCGGGAGCAGGTACCCCTACAATGAGCAGTTCTTC. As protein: CASGSRYPYNEQFF.

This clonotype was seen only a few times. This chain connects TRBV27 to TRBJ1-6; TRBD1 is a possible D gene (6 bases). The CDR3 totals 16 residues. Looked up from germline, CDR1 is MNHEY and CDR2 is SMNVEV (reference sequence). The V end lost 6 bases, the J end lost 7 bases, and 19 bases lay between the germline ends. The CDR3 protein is CASRARGQGPNSPLHF. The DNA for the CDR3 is TGTGCCAGCAGGGCCCGGGGGCAGGGGCCAAATTCACCCCTCCACTTT.

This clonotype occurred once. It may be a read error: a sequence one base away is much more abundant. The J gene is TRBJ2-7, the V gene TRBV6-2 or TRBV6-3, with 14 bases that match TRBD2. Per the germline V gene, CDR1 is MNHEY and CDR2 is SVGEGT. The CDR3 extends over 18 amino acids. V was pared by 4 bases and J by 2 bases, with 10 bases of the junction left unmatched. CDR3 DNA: TGTGCCAGCAGTTCCCGGCTGTGGACTAGCGGGGGGCCCTACGAGCAGTACTTC. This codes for CASSSRLWTSGGPYEQYF.

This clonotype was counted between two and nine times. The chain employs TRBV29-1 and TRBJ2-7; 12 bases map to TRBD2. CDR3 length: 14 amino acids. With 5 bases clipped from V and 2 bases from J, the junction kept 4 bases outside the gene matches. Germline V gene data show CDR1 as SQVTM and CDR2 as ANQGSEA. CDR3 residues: CSVRTSGITYEQYF. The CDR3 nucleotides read TGCAGCGTTAGGACTAGCGGGATAACCTACGAGCAGTACTTC.

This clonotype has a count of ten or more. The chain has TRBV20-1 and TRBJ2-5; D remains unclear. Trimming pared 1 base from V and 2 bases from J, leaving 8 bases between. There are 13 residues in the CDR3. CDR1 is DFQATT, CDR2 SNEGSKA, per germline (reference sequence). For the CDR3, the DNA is TGCAGTGCTAGAGGTCAGAGACAAGAGACCCAGTACTTC. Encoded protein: CSARGQRQETQYF.

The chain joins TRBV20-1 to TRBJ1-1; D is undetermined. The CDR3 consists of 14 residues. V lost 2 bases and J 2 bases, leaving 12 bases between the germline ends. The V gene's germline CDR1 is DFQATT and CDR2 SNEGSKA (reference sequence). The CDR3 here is CSARLGGVNTEAFF. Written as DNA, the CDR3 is TGCAGTGCTAGATTAGGTGGTGTAAACACTGAAGCTTTCTTT.

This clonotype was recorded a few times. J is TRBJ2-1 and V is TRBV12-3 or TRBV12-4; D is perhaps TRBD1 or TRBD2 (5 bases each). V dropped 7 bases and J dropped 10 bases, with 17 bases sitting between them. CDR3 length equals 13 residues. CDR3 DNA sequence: TGTGCCAGCAAACTGATCCGGGACCGGGAGCAGTTCTTC. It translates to CASKLIRDREQFF.

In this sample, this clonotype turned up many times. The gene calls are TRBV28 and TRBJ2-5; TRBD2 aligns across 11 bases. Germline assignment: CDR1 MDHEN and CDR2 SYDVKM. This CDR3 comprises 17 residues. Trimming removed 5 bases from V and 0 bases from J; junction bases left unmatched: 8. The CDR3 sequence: CASSDPRLAGYQETQYF. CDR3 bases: TGTGCCAGCAGTGACCCCCGACTAGCGGGGTACCAAGAGACCCAGTACTTC.

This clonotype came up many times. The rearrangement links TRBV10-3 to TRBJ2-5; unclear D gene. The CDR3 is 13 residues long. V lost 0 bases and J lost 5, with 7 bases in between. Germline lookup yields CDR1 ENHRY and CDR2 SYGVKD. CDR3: CAISESPRETQYF. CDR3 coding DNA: TGTGCCATCAGTGAGTCGCCCCGGGAGACCCAGTACTTC.

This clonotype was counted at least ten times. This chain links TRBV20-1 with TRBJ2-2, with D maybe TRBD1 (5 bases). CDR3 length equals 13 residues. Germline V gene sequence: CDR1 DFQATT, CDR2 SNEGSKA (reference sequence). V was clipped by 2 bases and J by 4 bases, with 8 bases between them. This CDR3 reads CSARQGITGELFF. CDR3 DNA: TGCAGTGCTAGACAGGGAATCACCGGGGAGCTGTTTTTT.

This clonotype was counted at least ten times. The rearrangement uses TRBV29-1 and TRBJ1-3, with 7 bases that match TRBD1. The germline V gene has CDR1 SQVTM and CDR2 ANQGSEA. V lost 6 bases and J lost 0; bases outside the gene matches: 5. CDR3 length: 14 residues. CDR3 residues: CSVRGQNSGNTIYF. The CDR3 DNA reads TGCAGCGTCCGGGGACAGAACTCTGGAAACACCATATATTTT.

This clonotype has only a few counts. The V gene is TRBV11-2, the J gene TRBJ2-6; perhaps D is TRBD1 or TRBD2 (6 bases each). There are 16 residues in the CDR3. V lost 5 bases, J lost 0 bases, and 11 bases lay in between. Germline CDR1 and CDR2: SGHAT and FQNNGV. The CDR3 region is CASSGGPSSGANVLTF. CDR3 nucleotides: TGTGCCAGCAGCGGGGGGCCGAGCTCTGGGGCCAACGTCCTGACTTTC.

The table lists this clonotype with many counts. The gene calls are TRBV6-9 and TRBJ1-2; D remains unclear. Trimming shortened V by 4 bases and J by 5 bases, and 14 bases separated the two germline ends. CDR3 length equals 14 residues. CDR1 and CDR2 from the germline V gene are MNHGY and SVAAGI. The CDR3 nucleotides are TGTGCCAGCAGTTCGAACAGTCAGAATTATGGCTACACCTTC. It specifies CASSSNSQNYGYTF.

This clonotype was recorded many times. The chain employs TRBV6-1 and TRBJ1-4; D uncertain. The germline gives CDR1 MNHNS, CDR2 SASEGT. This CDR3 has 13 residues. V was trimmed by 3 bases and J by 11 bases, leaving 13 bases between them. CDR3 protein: CASSDEGFGKLFF. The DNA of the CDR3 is TGTGCCAGCAGTGACGAGGGTTTTGGGAAACTGTTTTTT.

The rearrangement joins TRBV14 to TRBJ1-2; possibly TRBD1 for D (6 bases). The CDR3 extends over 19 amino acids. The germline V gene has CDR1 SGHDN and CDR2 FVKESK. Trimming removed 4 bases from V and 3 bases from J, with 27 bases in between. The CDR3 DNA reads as TGTGCCAGCAGCCCCGCGAAATACAGGGTCCTTGAGAGGGACTATGGCTACACCTTC. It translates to CASSPAKYRVLERDYGYTF.

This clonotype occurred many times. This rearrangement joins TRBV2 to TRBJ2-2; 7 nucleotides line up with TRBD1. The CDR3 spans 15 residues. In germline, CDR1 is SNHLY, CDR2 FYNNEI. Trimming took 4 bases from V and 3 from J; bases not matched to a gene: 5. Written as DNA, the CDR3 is TGTGCCAGCAGTGGGGGACAGCGTGACACCGGGGAGCTGTTTTTT. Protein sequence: CASSGGQRDTGELFF.

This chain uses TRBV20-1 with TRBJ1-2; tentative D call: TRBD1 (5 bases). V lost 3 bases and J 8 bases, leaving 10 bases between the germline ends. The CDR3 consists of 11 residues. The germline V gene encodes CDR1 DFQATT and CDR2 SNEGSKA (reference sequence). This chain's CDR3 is CSARGQRGYTF. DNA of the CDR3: TGCAGTGCTAGGGGGCAGAGAGGCTACACCTTC.

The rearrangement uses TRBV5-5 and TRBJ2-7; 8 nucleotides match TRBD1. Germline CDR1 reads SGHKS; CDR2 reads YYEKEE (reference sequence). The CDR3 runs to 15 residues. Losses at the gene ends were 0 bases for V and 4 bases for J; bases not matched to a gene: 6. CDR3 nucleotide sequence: TGTGCCAGCAGCTTGGCCGCGGGACAGGTTTACGAGCAGTACTTC. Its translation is CASSLAAGQVYEQYF.

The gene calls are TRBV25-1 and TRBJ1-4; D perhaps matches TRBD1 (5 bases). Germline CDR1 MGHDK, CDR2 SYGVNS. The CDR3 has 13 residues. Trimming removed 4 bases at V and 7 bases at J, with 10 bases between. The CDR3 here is CASSGWGFEKLFF. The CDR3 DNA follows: TGTGCCAGCAGTGGTTGGGGGTTTGAAAAACTGTTTTTT.

CDR3 sequence reads: CSAKDPSGANVLTF. The CDR3 DNA reads TGCAGTGCTAAGGATCCCTCTGGGGCCAACGTCCTGACTTTC. The V and J genes are TRBV20-1 and TRBJ2-6; D gene unclear. The CDR3 extends over 14 amino acids. The V end lost 4 bases, the J end lost 0 bases, and 7 bases lay between the germline ends. Per germline, CDR1 DFQATT and CDR2 SNEGSKA (reference sequence).

The CDR3, as DNA: TGTGCCAGCAGCATCAGCGGGGGGGCTGAGACCCAGTACTTC. It translates to CASSISGGAETQYF. J is TRBJ2-5 and V is TRBV12-3 or TRBV12-4, with 10 bases identical to TRBD2. With 6 bases clipped from V and 5 bases from J, the junction kept 6 bases outside the gene matches. This CDR3 contains 14 residues.

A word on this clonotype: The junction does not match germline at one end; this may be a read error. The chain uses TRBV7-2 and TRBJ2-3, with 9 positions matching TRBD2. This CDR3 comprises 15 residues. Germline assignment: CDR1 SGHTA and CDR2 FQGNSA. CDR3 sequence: CASRLAGASTDTQYF. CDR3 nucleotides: TGTGCCAGCAGGTTAGCGGGGGCTAGCACAGATACGCAGTATTTT.

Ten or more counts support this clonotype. The CDR3 is CASSLGRRGEKLFF. CDR3 DNA sequence: TGTGCCAGCAGTTTGGGGAGGAGAGGCGAAAAACTGTTTTTT. V usage is TRBV12-3 or TRBV12-4 and J usage is TRBJ1-4; the D is unclear. The V gene lost 3 bases and the J gene lost 8 bases, with 13 bases spanning the gap. This CDR3 region has 14 residues.

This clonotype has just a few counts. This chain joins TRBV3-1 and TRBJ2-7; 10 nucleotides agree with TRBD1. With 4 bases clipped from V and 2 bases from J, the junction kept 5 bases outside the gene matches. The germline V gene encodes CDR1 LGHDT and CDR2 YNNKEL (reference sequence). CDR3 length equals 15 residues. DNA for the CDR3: TGTGCCAGCAGCCTTGCGGACAGGGGGACCTACGAGCAGTACTTC. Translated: CASSLADRGTYEQYF.

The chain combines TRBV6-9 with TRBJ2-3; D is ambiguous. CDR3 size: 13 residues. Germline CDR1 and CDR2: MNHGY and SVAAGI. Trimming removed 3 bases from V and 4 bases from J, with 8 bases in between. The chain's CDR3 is CASSYGFPDTQYF. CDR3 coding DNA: TGTGCCAGCAGTTACGGCTTTCCAGATACGCAGTATTTT.

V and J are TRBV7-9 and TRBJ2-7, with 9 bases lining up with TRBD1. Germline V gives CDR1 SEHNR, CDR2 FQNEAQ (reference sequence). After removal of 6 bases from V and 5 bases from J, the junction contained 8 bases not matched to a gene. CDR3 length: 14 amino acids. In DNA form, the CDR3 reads TGTGCCAGCAGTTGGGACAGGGCGCATAACGAGCAGTACTTC. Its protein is CASSWDRAHNEQYF.

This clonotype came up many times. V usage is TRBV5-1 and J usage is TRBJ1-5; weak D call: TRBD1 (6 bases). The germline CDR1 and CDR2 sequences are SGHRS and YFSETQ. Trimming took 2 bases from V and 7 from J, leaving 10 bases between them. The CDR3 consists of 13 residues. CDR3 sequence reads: CASSFGGDQPQHF. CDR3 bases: TGCGCCAGCAGCTTTGGGGGCGACCAGCCCCAGCATTTT.